A selection of T cell receptor beta chains follows, all from one sample in a study of cytotoxic CD8 clonotypes in ibrutinib-treated CLL. Assay used: immunoSEQ multiplex PCR; TCRdb lists only in-frame clones, some missing. The sample consists of about 140,000 clones, more than 70% of them appearing once. The starting material was PBMCs, obtained after 36 months of ibrutinib treatment. Source of these receptors: a human donor with chronic lymphocytic leukemia. The CDR3 runs from the conserved cysteine through the conserved F or W. A D gene is named only where the DNA matches it firmly. Some rows mark clone size as missing; the rest say once, few, many or name a class of expanded clone.

.	TRBV5-1	.	TRBJ2-7	TGCGCCAGCAGCCCGCAGACGGGATCGTACGAGCAGTACTTC	CASSPQTGSYEQYF
.	TRBV19	TRBD1	TRBJ1-1	TGTGCCAGTAGTATAGGGGGACAGGGGAGTGAAGCTTTCTTT	CASSIGGQGSEAFF
.	TRBV21-1	.	TRBJ1-1	TGTGCCAGCAGCAAAGAGGGGACAGGGGGCTGGAACACTGAAGCTTTCTTT	CASSKEGTGGWNTEAFF
.	TRBV7-2	.	TRBJ2-7	TGTGCCAGCCAAGGGGGAGGGTGGCACGAGCAGTACTTC	CASQGGGWHEQYF
.	TRBV18	TRBD1	TRBJ2-7	TGTGCCAGCTCACCTCAGGGGGCGGGCTCTTACGAGCAGTACTTC	CASSPQGAGSYEQYF
.	TRBV29-1	.	TRBJ2-5	TGCAGCGTTGCTAGTTGGTACCAAGAGACCCAGTACTTC	CSVASWYQETQYF
.	TRBV7-8	.	TRBJ1-5	TGTGCCAGCATCCAGAATGTAGGGTCCTCTTGGCCCCAGCATTTT	CASIQNVGSSWPQHF
.	TRBV7-9	.	TRBJ2-7	TGTGCCAGCAGGGGATTGGGGGGTCCAAACTCCTACGAGCAGTACTTC	CASRGLGGPNSYEQYF
.	TRBV18	.	TRBJ1-2	TGTGCCAGCTCACCAGGGGCGGATGGCTACACCTTC	CASSPGADGYTF
.	TRBV28	.	TRBJ1-5	TGTGCCAGCAGTTTCCCAGGCTTGACCGGAATGTATAGCAATCAGCCCCAGCATTTT	CASSFPGLTGMYSNQPQHF
.	TRBV20-1	.	TRBJ1-2	TGCAGTGCTAGAACGGACTATGGCTACACCTTC	CSARTDYGYTF
.	TRBV4-1	.	TRBJ2-3	TGCGCCAGCAGCCCACTCTTGGCACCCCAGGTAATCCATACGCAGTATTTT	CASSPLLAPQVIHTQYF
.	TRBV9	.	TRBJ2-7	TGTGCCAGCAGCGTAGGAACGCTAAGCTCCTACGAGCAGTACTTC	CASSVGTLSSYEQYF
.	TRBV7-2	.	TRBJ1-5	TGTGCCAGCAACCGTCCCTTTAGCAATCAGCCCCAGCATTTT	CASNRPFSNQPQHF
.	TRBV5-6	TRBD2	TRBJ2-3	TGTGCCAGCAGCAGGTTAGCGGGAGTTTGGACAGATACGCAGTATTTT	CASSRLAGVWTDTQYF
.	TRBV28	TRBD1	TRBJ2-7	TGTGCCAGCAGGGGACAGGGGTGGGAGCAGTACTTC	CASRGQGWEQYF
few	TRBV10-3	.	TRBJ1-5	TGTGCCATTGCGACAGAGGGCAATCAGCCCCAGCATTTT	CAIATEGNQPQHF
few	TRBV2	TRBD2	TRBJ2-3	TGTGCCAGCAGTGCACGGACTAGCGGCAGCACAGATACGCAGTATTTT	CASSARTSGSTDTQYF
.	TRBV4-1	.	TRBJ1-2	TGCGCCAGCAGCCAAGACCCGTCCCGGTCATATGGCTACACCTTC	CASSQDPSRSYGYTF
.	TRBV19	TRBD1	TRBJ1-6	TGTGCCAGTAGTGGACAGGGAATAGGGTATAATTCACCCCTCCACTTT	CASSGQGIGYNSPLHF
once	TRBV19	TRBD2	TRBJ2-1	TGTGCCAGTATGGGACTAGCGGGTGCCAATGAGCAGTTCTTC	CASMGLAGANEQFF
few	TRBV10-3	.	TRBJ1-1	TGTGCCATCAGTGTTGGGGGTTCCCTTTGGAACACTGAAGCTTTCTTT	CAISVGGSLWNTEAFF
few	TRBV21-1	.	TRBJ2-7	TGTGCCAGCAGCAAGACTAGCAGGCCCTACGAGCAGTACTTC	CASSKTSRPYEQYF
.	TRBV28	TRBD1	TRBJ2-7	TGTGCCAGCAGTTTATCCGGGACAGGGAGCGAGCAGTACTTC	CASSLSGTGSEQYF